The TCR beta chain described here comes from a study of blood T cell repertoires in COVID-19. Background on the study: Acute and convalescent COVID-19 specimens originated in the United States, Italy and Spain.

Clones were read by immunoSEQ multiplex PCR, and TCRdb kept only the in-frame ones, dropping some. The repertoire holds under 350,000 clones, with under 90% as singletons. CDR1 is SEHNR and CDR2 is FQNEAQ in the germline V gene (reference sequence). This CDR3 is 16 amino acids long. Deletions cut 5 bases from V and 2 bases from J, with 17 bases between. The sequence was collected from a man in his forties or fifties with acute or convalescent COVID-19. The J gene is TRBJ2-3, the V gene TRBV7-9, with D perhaps TRBD1 (6 bases). The sample was peripheral blood. The CDR3 nucleotides read TGTGCCAGCAGCCTAACGGACAGACCCCCCACAGATACGCAGTATTTT. Translated, it gives CASSLTDRPPTDTQYF.